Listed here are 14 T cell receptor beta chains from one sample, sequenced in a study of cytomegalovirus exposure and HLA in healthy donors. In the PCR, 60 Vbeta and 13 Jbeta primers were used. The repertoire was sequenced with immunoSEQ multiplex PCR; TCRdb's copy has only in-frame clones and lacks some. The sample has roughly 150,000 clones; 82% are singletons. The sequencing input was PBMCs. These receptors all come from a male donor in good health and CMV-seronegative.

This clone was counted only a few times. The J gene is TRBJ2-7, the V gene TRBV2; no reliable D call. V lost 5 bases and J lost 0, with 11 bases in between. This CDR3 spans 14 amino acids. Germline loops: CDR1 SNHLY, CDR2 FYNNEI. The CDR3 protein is CASSRDTSSYEQYF. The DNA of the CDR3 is TGTGCCAGCAGTAGAGACACCAGCTCCTACGAGCAGTACTTC.

CDR3 DNA sequence: TGTGCCAGCTCACCAGCCGCTAGCTCCTACAATGAGCAGTTCTTC. Encoded protein: CASSPAASSYNEQFF. This chain connects TRBV18 to TRBJ2-1; D ambiguous. V was pared by 2 bases and J by 0 bases, with 8 bases between. Germline CDR1 and CDR2: KGHSH and LQKENI. This CDR3 comprises 15 residues.

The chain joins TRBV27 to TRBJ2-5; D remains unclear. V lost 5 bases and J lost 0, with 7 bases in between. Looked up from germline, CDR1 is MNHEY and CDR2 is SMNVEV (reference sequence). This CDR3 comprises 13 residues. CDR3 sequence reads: CASSLQNQETQYF. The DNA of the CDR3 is TGTGCCAGCAGTCTCCAGAACCAAGAGACCCAGTACTTC.

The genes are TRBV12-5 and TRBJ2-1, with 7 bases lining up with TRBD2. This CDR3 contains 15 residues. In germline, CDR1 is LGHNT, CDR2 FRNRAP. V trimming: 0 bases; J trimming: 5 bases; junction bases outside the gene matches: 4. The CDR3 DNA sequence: TGTGCTAGTGGTTTGGTCGTAGCGGGCCACAATGAGCAGTTCTTC. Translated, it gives CASGLVVAGHNEQFF.

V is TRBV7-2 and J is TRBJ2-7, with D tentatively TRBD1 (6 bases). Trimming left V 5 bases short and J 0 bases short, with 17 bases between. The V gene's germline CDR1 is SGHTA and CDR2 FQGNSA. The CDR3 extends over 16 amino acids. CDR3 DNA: TGTGCCAGCAGCCCGGGGACAACGCTCAGCTCCTACGAGCAGTACTTC. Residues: CASSPGTTLSSYEQYF.

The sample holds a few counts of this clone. Written as DNA, the CDR3 is TGTGCCAGCAGCCAGGGCGGATTCGGGGAGACCCAGTACTTC. It is translated as CASSQGGFGETQYF. The chain carries TRBV6-6 and TRBJ2-5, with D tentatively TRBD1 (5 bases). Germline CDR1 MNHNY, CDR2 SVGAGI (reference sequence). This CDR3 spans 14 amino acids. V was cut by 6 bases and J by 5 bases, with 16 bases left in between.

The CDR3 region is CSVASGTVNQPQHF. The CDR3 DNA sequence: TGCAGCGTGGCATCCGGGACAGTCAATCAGCCCCAGCATTTT. The genes are TRBV29-1 and TRBJ1-5, with 7 bases lining up with TRBD1. Trimming cost V 6 bases and J 3 bases; bases outside gene matches: 8. Germline CDR1 SQVTM, CDR2 ANQGSEA. The CDR3 sequence is 14 residues long. Looking up the rest from reference TRBV29-1 and TRBJ1-5 gives the full variable domain: SAVISQKPSRDICQRGTSLTIQCQVDSQVTMMFWYRQQPGQSLTLIATANQGSEATYESGFVIDKFPISRPNLTFSTLTVSNMSPEDSSIYLCSVASGTVNQPQHFGDGTRLSIL.

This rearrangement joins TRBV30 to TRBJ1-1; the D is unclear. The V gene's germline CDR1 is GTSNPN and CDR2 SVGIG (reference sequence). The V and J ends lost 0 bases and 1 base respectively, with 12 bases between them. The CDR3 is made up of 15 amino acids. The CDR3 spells CAWSVNHRGNTEAFF. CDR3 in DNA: TGTGCCTGGAGTGTAAATCACCGGGGGAACACTGAAGCTTTCTTT. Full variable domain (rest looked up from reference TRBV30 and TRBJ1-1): SQTIHQWPATLVQPVGSPLSLECTVEGTSNPNLYWYRQAAGRGLQLLFYSVGIGQISSEVPQNLSASRPQDRQFILSSKKLLLSDSGFYLCAWSVNHRGNTEAFFGQGTRLTVV.

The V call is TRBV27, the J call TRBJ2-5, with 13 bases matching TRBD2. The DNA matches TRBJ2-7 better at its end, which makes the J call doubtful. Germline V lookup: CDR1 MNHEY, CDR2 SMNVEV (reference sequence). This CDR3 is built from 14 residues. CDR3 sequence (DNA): TGTGCCAGCAGTGCCGGGACTAGCGGGAACGAGCAGTACTTC. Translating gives CASSAGTSGNEQYF.

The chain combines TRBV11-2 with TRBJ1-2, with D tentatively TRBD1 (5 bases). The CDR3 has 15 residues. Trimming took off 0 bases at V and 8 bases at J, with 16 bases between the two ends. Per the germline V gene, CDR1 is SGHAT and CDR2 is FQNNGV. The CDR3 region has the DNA TGTGCCAGCAGCTTAGAGGCAGGGCTATTTCAGGGCTACACCTTC. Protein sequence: CASSLEAGLFQGYTF.

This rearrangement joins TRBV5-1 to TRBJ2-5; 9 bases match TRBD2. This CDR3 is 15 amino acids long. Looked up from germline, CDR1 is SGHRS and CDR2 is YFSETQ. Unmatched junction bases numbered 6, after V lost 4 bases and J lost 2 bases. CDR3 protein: CASSRTTSGQETQYF. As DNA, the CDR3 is TGCGCCAGCAGCCGAACGACTAGCGGACAAGAGACCCAGTACTTC.

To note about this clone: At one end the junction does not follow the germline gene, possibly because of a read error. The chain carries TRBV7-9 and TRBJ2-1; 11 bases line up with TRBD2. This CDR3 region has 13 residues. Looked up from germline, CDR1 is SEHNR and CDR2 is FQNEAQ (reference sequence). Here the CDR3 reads CASTTRLAGGILF. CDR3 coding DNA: TGTGCCAGCACCACCCGTCTAGCGGGGGGCATCCTCTTC. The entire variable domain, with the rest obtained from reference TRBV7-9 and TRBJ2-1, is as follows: DTGVSQNPRHKITKRGQNVTFRCDPISEHNRLYWYRQTLGQGPEFLTYFQNEAQLEKSRLLSDRFSAERPKGSFSTLEIQRTEQGDSAMYLCASTTRLAGGILFGPGTRLTVL.

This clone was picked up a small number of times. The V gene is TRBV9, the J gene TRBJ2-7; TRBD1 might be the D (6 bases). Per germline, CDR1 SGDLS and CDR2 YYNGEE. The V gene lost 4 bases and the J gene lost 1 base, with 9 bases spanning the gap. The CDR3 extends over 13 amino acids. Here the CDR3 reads CASSSGQSYEQYF. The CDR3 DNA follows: TGTGCCAGCAGCTCCGGACAGTCCTACGAGCAGTACTTC.

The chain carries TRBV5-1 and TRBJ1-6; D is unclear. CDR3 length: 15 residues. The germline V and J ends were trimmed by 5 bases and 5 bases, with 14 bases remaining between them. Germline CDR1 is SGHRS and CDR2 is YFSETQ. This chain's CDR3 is CASRWEDPHNSPLHF. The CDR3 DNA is TGCGCCAGCAGGTGGGAGGACCCCCATAATTCACCCCTCCACTTT.